This T cell receptor (beta chain) was obtained from a study of CD8 T cells in ankylosing spondylitis (dated by TCRdb to the late 2010s). General notes on the study: The study set out to find disease-linked TCR variants by profiling T cell receptor beta repertoires in ankylosing spondylitis patients and healthy donors. Peripheral blood was sampled, and synovial fluid was additionally collected from ankylosing spondylitis patients. The whole study cohort included about a hundred healthy donors and some 27 ankylosing spondylitis patients.

General conclusions and limits of the study: Some motif variants had previously been reported in the synovial fluid and blood of reactive arthritis patients, which suggests shared mechanisms of disease initiation. In peripheral blood, the disease-linked clones were found at relatively low frequencies and had a CD8+ phenotype. A TCR beta motif of fewer than 10 highly homologous amino acid variants appeared characteristic of blood from ankylosing spondylitis patients. The disease-linked clones were reported to be significantly enriched in matched synovial fluid samples from ankylosing spondylitis patients.

Sequenced using an Illumina HiSeq 2500. TCR beta libraries were prepared by quantitative 5'-RACE with molecular barcodes. In the paper's pipeline: To identify disease-linked TCR variants, a new computational method was used, one built on a probabilistic model of VDJ rearrangement. TCRdb trimmed public reads at Q25 via fastp, called clones via MiXCR and kept in-frame beta chains. Each entry merges the rows of one CDR3 protein and shows their most common DNA and genes. What appears here as the V and J calls and clone size reflects TCRdb's work, not the paper's. The sample has under 550,000 distinct CDR3 sequences on record, roughly 27% of them singletons. The top ten hold approximately 1% of the sample. The CDR3, from cysteine to phenylalanine, totals 15 residues. The DNA shown is the 45-base CDR3, in frame from base 1. As encoded in the germline V gene, CDR1 is SGHTA while CDR2 is FQGNSA. V lost 4 bases and J lost 3 bases; the stretch between them is 13 bases long.

The sample holds a few counts of this clonotype. It lacks a known antigen. The input lacks base qualities; no much larger clone sits a single base away. The source material was blood, either unsorted or a sorted T cell fraction (not recorded which). This clonotype was obtained from a male donor with ankylosing spondylitis. The chain employs TRBV7-2 and TRBJ2-1; a weak D assignment points to TRBD1 (6 bases agree). At the DNA level, the sequence is TGTGCCAGCAGCTCCGACCCAGGGGACTACAATGAGCAGTTCTTC. Its protein reads: CASSSDPGDYNEQFF.